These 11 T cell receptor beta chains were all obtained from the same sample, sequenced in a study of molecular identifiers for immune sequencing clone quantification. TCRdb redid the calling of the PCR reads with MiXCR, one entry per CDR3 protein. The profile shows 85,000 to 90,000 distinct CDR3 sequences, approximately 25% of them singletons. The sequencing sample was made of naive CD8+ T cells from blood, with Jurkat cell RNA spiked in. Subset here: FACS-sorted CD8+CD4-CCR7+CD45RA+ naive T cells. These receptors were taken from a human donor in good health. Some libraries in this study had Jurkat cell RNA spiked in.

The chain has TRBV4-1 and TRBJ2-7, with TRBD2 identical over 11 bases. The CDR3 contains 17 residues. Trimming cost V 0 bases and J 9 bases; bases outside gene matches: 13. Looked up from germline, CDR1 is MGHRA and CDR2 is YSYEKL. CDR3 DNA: TGCGCCAGCAGCCAAGAAGGTCCACTAGCGGGAGACCCCGCGCAGTACTTC. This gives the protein CASSQEGPLAGDPAQYF.

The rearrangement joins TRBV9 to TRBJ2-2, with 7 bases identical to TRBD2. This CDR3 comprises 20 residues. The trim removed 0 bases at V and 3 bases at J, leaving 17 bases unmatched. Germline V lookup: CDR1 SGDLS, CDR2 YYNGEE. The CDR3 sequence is CASSVVSAPLGGGDTGELFF. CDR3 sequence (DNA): TGTGCCAGCAGCGTAGTCTCGGCCCCCCTGGGGGGGGGGGACACCGGGGAGCTGTTTTTT. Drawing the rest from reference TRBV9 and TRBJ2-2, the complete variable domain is DSGVTQTPKHLITATGQRVTLRCSPRSGDLSVYWYQQSLDQGLQFLIQYYNGEERAKGNILERFSAQQFPDLHSELNLSSLELGDSALYFCASSVVSAPLGGGDTGELFFGEGSRLTVL.

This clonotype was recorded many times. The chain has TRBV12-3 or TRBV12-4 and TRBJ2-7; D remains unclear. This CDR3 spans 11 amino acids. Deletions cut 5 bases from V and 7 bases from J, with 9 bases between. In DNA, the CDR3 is TGTGCCAGCAGTATGGGTCTGGAGCAGTACTTC. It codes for CASSMGLEQYF.

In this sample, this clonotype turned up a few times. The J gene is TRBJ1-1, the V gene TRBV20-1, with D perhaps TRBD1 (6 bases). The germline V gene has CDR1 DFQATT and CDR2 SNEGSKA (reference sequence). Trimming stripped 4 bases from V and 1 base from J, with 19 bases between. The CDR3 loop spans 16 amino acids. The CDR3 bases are TGCAGTGCTAACCGACCGCCCGGACAGTCGAACACTGAAGCTTTCTTT. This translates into CSANRPPGQSNTEAFF.

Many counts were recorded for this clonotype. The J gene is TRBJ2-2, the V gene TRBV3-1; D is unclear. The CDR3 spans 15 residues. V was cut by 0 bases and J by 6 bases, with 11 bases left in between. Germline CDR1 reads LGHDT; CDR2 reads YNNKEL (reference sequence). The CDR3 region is CASSQDFVSAGELFF. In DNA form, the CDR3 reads TGTGCCAGCAGCCAAGATTTTGTATCGGCCGGGGAGCTGTTTTTT.

CDR3 region: CASSYYRDREQYF. In nucleotides, the CDR3 is TGTGCCAGCAGCTACTACAGGGATCGCGAGCAGTACTTC. J is TRBJ2-7 and V is TRBV11-2; possibly TRBD1 for D (6 bases). Germline assignment: CDR1 SGHAT and CDR2 FQNNGV. The V gene lost 4 bases and the J gene lost 6 bases, with 13 bases spanning the gap. The CDR3 is 13 residues long.

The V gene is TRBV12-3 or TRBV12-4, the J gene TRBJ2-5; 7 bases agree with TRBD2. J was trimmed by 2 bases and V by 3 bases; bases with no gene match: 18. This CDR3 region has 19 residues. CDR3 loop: CASSLWGSLGEGEQETQYF. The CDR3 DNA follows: TGTGCCAGCAGTTTGTGGGGTAGCCTTGGGGAGGGCGAACAAGAGACCCAGTACTTC.

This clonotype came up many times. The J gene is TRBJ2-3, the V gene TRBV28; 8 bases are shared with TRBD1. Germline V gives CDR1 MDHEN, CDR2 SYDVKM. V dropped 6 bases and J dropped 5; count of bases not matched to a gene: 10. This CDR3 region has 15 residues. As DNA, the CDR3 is TGTGCCAGCAGCCACGGACAGGGTGTTAGAGATACGCAGTATTTT. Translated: CASSHGQGVRDTQYF.

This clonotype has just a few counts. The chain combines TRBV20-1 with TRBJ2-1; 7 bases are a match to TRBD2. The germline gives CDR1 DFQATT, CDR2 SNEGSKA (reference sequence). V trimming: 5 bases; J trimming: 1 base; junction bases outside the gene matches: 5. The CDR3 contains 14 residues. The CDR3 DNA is TGCAGTGCTCTTACTAGCGTTTCCTACAATGAGCAGTTCTTC. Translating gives CSALTSVSYNEQFF.

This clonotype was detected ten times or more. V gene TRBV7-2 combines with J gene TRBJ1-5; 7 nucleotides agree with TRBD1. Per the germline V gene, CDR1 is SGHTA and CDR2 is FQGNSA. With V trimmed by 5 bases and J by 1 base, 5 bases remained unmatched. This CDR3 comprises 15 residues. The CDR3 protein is CASSQRQGSNQPQHF. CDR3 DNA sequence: TGTGCCAGCAGCCAAAGACAGGGAAGCAATCAGCCCCAGCATTTT.

The CDR3 sequence is CASEAGTGSVDTQYF. The CDR3 region has the DNA TGTGCCAGCGAGGCCGGGACAGGGTCAGTAGATACGCAGTATTTT. The chain joins TRBV28 to TRBJ2-3; TRBD1 matches 9 bases. CDR1 MDHEN and CDR2 SYDVKM come from the germline V gene. CDR3 length: 15 amino acids. V was clipped by 8 bases and J by 5 bases; unmatched bases: 11.